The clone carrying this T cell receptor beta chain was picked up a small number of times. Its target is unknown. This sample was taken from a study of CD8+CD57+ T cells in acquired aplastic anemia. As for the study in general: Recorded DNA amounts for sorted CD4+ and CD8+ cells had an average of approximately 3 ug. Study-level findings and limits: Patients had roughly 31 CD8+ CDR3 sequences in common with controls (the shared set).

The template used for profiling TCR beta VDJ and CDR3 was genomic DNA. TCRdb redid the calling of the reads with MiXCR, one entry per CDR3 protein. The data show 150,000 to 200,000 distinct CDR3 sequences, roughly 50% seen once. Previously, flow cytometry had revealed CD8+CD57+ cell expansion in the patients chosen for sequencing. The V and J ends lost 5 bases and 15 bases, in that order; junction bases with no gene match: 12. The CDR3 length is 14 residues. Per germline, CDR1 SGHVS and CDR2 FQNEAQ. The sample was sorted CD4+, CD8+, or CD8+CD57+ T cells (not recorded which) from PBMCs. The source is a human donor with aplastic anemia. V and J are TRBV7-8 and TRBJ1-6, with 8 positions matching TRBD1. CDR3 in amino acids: CASSLPGQVKYLHF. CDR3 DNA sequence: TGTGCCAGCAGCCTCCCGGGACAGGTTAAGTACCTCCACTTT. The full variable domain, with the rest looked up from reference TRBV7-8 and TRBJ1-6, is GAGVSQSPRYKVAKRGQDVALRCDPISGHVSLFWYQQALGQGPEFLTYFQNEAQLDKSGLPSDRFFAERPEGSVSTLKIQRTQQEDSAVYLCASSLPGQVKYLHFGNGTRLTVT.